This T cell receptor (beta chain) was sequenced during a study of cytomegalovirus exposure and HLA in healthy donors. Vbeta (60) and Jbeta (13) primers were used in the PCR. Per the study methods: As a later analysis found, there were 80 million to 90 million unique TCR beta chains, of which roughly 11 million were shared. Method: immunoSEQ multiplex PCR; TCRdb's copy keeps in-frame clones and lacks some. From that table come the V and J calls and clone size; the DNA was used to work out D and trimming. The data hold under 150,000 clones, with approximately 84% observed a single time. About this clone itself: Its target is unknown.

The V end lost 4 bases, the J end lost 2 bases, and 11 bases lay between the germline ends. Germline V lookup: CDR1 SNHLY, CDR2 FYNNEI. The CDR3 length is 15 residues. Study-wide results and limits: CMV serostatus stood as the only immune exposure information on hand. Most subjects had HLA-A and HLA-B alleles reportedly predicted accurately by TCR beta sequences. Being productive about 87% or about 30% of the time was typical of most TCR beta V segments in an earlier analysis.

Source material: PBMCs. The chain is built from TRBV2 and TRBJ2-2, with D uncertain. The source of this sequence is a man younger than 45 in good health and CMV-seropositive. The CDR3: CASSGLGPNTGELFF. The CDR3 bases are TGTGCCAGCAGTGGTTTGGGCCCTAACACCGGGGAGCTGTTTTTT.